The source of this TCR beta chain is a study of shared clonotypes between healthy human individuals. Study observations and caveats: The study found lower generation probabilities in non-shared clonotypes than in those shared by all four donors.

Cells designated naive CD8 were CD45RO-negative and were positively selected for CCR7, with terminally differentiated effector memory CD45RA+ cells excluded. Concerning this clone itself: What it binds is not known.

TCRdb keeps only in-frame clones here, not all; method: immunoSEQ multiplex PCR. The top ten hold more than 20% of the sample, which has under 1 million clones, nearly 95% seen once. CDR1 and CDR2 (germline): SEHNR, FQNEAQ (reference sequence). The CDR3 is 15 amino acids. V shed 4 bases, J shed 3 bases, and the junction held 7 bases outside the gene matches. The chain employs TRBV7-9 and TRBJ1-1; TRBD1 agrees at 8 bases. The sequenced sample consisted of naive CD8+ T cells sorted from blood. This TCR derives from a young man in good health. CDR3 sequence: CASSSWTGYYTEAFF. The CDR3 coding sequence is TGTGCCAGCAGCTCCTGGACAGGGTATTACACTGAAGCTTTCTTT. The variable domain in full, completed from reference TRBV7-9 and TRBJ1-1, reads DTGVSQNPRHKITKRGQNVTFRCDPISEHNRLYWYRQTLGQGPEFLTYFQNEAQLEKSRLLSDRFSAERPKGSFSTLEIQRTEQGDSAMYLCASSSWTGYYTEAFFGQGTRLTVV.